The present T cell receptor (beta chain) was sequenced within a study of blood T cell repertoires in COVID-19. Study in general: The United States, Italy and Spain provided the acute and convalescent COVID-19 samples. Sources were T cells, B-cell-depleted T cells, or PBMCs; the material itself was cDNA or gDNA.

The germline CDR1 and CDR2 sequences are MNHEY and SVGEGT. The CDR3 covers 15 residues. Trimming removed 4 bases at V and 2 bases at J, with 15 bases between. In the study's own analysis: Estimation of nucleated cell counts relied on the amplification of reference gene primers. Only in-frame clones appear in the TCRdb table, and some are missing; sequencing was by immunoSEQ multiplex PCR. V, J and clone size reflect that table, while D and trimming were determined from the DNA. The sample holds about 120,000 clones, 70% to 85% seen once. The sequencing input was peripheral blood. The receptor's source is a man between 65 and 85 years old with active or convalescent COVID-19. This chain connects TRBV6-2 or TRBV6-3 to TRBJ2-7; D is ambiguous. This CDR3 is CASSSQTVRPYEQYF. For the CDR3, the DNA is TGTGCCAGCAGTTCCCAAACGGTACGCCCCTACGAGCAGTACTTC.